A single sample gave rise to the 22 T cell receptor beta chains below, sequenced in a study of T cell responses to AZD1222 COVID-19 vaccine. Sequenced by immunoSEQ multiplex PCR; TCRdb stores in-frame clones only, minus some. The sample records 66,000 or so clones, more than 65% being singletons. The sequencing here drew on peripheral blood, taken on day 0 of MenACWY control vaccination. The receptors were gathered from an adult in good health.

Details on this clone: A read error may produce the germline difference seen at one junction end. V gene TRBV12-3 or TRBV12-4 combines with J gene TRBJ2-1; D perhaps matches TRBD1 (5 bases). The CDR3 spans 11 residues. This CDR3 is CASSLGDEQFF. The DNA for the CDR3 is TGTGCCAGCAGCTTAGGGGATGAGCAGTTCTTC.

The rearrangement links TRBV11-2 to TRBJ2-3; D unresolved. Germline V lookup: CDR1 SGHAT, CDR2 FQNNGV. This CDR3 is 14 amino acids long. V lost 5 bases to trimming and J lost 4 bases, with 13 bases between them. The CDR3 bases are TGTGCCAGCAGCCCCAGACTGGGCGCAGATACGCAGTATTTT. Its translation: CASSPRLGADTQYF.

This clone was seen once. The CDR3 sequence is CASTHTDTQYF. The CDR3 nucleotides are TGTGCCAGCACCCACACAGATACGCAGTATTTT. This chain connects TRBV7-2 to TRBJ2-3; unclear D gene. This CDR3 is built from 11 residues. Per the germline V gene, CDR1 is SGHTA and CDR2 is FQGNSA. The V and J ends lost 7 bases and 2 bases respectively, with 4 bases between them. The full variable domain, its missing parts supplied by reference TRBV7-2 and TRBJ2-3, is GAGVSQSPSNKVTEKGKDVELRCDPISGHTALYWYRQSLGQGLEFLIYFQGNSAPDKSGLPSDRFSAERTGGSVSTLTIQRTQQEDSAVYLCASTHTDTQYFGPGTRLTVL.

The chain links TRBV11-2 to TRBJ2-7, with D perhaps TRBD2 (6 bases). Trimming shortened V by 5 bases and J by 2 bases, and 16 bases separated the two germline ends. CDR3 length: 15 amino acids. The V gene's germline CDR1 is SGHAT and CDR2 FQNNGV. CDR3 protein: CASSLSRGAAYEQYF. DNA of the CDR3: TGTGCCAGCAGCCTATCCCGCGGGGCAGCCTACGAGCAGTACTTC.

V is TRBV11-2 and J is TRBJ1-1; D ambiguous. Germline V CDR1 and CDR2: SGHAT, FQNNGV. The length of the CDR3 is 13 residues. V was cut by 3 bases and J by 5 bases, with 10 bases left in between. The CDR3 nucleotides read TGTGCCAGCAGCTTCCTGGCCAAAACTGAAGCTTTCTTT. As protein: CASSFLAKTEAFF.

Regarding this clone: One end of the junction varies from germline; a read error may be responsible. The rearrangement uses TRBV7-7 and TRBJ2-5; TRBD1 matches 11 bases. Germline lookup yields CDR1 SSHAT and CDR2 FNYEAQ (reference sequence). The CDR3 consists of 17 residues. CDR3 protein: CASSPGTGGTLQETQYF. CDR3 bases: TGTGCTAGCAGCCCTGGGACAGGGGGAACTCTACAAGAGACCCAGTACTTC.

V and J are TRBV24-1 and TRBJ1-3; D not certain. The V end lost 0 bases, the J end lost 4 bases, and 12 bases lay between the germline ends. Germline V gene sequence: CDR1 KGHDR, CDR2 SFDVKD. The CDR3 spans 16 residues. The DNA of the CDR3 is TGTGCCACCAGTGATTTGCCCCCAGGCACGGGAAACACCATATATTTT. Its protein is CATSDLPPGTGNTIYF.

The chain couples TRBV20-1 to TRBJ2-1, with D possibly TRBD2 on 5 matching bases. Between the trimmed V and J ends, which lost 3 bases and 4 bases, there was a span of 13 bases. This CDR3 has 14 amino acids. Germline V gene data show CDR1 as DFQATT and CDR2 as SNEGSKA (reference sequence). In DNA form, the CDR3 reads TGCAGTGCTAGTACGGCTAGCAGGTACAATGAGCAGTTCTTC. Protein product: CSASTASRYNEQFF.

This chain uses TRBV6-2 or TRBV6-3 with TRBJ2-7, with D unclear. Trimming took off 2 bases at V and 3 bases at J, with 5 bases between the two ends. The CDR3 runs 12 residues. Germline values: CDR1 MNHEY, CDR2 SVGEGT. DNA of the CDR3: TGTGCCAGCAGTTACCTAAACTACGAGCAGTACTTC. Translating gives CASSYLNYEQYF.

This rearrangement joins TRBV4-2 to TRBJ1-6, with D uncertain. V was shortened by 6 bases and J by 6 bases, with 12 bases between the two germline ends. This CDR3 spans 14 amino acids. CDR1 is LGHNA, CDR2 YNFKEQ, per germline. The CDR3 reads CASSHEQVNSPLHF. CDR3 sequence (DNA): TGTGCCAGCAGTCACGAGCAGGTTAATTCACCCCTCCACTTT.

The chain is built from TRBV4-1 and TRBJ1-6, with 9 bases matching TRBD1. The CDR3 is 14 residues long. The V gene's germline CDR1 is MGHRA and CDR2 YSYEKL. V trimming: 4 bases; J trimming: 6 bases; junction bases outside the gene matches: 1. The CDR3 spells CASSRDRANSPLHF. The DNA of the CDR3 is TGCGCCAGCAGCCGGGACAGGGCTAATTCACCCCTCCACTTT.

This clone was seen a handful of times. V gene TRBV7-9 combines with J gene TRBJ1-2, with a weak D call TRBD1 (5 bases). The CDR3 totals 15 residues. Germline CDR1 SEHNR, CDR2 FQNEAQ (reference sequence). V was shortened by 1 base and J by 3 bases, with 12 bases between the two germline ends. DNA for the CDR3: TGTGCCAGCAGCTTAGATCGAGGGGATCACTATGGCTACACCTTC. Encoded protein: CASSLDRGDHYGYTF.

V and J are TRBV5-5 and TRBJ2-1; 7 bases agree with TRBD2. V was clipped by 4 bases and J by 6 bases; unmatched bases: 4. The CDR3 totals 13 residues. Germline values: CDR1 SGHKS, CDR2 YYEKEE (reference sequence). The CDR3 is CASSRGLVNEQFF. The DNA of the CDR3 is TGTGCCAGCAGCCGAGGACTAGTCAATGAGCAGTTCTTC.

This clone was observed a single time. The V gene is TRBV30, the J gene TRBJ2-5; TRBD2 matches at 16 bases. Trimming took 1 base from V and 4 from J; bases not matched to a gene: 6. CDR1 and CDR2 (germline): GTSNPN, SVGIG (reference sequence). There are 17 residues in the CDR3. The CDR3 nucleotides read TGTGCCTGGAGTGCGGGACTAGCGGGGGGGTCAGGAGAGACCCAGTACTTC. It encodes CAWSAGLAGGSGETQYF.

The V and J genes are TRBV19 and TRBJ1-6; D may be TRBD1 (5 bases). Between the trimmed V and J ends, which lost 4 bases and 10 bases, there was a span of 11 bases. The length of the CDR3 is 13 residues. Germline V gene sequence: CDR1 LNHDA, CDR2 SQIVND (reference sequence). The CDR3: CASSNLRGSPLHF. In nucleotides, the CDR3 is TGTGCCAGTAGTAATTTAAGGGGATCACCCCTCCACTTT.

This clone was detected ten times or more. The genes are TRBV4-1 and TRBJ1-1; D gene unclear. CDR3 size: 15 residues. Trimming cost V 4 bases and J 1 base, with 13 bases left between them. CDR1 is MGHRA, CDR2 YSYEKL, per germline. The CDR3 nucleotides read TGCGCCAGCAGCCTTACCCTTATAGGGAACACTGAAGCTTTCTTT. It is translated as CASSLTLIGNTEAFF.

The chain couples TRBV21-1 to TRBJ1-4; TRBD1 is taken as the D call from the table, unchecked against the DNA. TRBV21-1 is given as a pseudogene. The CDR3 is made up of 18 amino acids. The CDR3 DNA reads TGTGCCAGCAGCAAAGCCCCGGGGACAGGGTTAACTAATGAAAAACTGTTTTTT. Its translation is CASSKAPGTGLTNEKLFF.

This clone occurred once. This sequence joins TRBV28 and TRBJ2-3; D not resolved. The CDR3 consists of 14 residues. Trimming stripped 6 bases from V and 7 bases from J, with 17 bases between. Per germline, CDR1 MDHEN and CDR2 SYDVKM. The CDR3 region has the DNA TGTGCCAGCAGCCCGGTCGGGTCGAGAAATACGCAGTATTTT. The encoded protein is CASSPVGSRNTQYF.

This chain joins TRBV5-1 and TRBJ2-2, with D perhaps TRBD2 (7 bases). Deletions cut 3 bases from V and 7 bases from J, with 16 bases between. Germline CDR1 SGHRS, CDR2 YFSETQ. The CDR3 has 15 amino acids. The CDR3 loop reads CASSSLGGRNGELFF. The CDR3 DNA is TGCGCCAGCAGCTCGCTCGGGGGGCGGAACGGGGAGCTGTTTTTT.

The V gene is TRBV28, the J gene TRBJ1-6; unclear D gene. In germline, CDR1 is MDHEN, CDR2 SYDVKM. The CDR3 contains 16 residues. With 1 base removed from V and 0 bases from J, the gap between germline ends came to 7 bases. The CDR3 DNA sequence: TGTGCCAGCAGTTTATCACTCAGCTCCTATAATTCACCCCTCCACTTT. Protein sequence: CASSLSLSSYNSPLHF.

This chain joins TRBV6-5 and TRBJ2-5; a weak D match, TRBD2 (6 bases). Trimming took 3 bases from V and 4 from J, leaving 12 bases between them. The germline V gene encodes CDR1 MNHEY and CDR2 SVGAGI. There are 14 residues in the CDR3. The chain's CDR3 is CASSYGGSLETQYF. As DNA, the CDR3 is TGTGCCAGCAGTTATGGGGGGAGTCTAGAGACCCAGTACTTC.

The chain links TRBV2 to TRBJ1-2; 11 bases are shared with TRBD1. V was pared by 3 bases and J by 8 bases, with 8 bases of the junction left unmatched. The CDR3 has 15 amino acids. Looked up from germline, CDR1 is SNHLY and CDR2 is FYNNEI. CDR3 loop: CASSEAPGQGGGYTF. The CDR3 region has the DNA TGTGCCAGCAGTGAGGCTCCGGGACAGGGGGGCGGCTACACCTTC.